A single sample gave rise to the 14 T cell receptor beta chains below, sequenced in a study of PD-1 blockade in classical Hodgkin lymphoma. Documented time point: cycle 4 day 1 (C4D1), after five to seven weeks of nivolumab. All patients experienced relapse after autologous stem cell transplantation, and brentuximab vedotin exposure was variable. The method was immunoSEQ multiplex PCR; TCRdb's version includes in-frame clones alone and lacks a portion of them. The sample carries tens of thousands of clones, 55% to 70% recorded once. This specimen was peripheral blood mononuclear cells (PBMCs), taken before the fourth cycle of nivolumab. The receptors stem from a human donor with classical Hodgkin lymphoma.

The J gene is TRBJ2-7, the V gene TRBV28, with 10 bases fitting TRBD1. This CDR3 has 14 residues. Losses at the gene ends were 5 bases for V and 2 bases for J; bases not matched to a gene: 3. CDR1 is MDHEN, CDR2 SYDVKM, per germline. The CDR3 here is CASSPGTGAYEQYF. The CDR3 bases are TGTGCCAGCAGTCCCGGGACAGGGGCCTACGAGCAGTACTTC.

The CDR3 sequence is CASSQGVPLGTGNSGNTIYF. DNA of the CDR3: TGTGCCAGCAGCCAAGGGGTACCCTTAGGGACAGGGAACTCTGGAAACACCATATATTTT. This chain uses TRBV4-2 with TRBJ1-3; 9 bases map to TRBD1. V was pared by 1 base and J by 0 bases, with 13 bases of the junction left unmatched. CDR3 length: 20 residues. CDR1 and CDR2 (germline): LGHNA, YNFKEQ.

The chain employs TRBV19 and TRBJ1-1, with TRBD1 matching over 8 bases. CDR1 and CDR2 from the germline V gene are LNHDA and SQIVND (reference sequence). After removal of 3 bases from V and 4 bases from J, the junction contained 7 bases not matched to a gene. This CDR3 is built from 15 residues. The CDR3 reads CASSIQGAVITEAFF. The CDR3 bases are TGTGCCAGTAGTATCCAGGGGGCGGTAATCACTGAAGCTTTCTTT.

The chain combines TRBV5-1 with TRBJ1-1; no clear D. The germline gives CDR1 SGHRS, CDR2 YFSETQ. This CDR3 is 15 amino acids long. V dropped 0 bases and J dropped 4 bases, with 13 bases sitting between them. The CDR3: CASSLGSRGPTEAFF. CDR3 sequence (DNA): TGCGCCAGCAGCTTGGGGTCTAGAGGACCCACTGAAGCTTTCTTT.

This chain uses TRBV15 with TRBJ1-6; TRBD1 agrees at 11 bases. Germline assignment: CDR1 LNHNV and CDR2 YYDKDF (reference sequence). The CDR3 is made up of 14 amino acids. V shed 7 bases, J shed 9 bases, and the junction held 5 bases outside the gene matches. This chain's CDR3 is CATKPGTGGSPLHF. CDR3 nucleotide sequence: TGTGCCACCAAGCCGGGGACAGGGGGTTCACCCCTCCACTTT.

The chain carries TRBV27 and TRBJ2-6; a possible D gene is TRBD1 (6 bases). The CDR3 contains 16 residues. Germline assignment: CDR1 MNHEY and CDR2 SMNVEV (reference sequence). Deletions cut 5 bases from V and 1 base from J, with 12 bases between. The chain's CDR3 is CASSALTGSGANVLTF. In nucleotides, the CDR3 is TGTGCCAGCAGTGCCTTGACAGGATCTGGGGCCAACGTCCTGACTTTC.

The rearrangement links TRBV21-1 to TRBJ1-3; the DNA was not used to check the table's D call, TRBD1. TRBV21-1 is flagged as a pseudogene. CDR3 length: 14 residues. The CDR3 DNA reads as TGTGCCAGCAACTACAGGGGGCACGGAAACACCATATATTTT. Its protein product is CASNYRGHGNTIYF.

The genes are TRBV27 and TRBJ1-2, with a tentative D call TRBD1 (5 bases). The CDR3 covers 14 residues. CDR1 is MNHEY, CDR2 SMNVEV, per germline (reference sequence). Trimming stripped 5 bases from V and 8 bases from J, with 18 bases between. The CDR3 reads CASSPDSRGRGYTF. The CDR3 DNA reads TGTGCCAGCAGTCCGGACTCTCGGGGCAGGGGCTACACCTTC.

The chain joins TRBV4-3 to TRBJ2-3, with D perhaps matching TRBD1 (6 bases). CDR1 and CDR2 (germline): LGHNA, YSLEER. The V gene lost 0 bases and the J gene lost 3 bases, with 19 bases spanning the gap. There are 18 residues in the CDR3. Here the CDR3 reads CASSQDDNRVVRTDTQYF. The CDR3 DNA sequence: TGCGCCAGCAGCCAAGATGATAACAGGGTCGTTCGAACAGATACGCAGTATTTT.

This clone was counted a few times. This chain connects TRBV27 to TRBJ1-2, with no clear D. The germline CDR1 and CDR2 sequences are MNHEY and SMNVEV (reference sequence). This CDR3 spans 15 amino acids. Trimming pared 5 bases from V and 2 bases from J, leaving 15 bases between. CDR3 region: CASSPLKDLNYGYTF. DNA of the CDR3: TGTGCCAGCAGTCCCCTGAAAGACTTAAACTATGGCTACACCTTC.

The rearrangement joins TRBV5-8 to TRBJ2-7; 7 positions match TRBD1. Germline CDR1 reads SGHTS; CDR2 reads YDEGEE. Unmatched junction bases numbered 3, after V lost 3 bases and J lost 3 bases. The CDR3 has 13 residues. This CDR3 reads CASSSWDSYEQYF. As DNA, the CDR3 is TGTGCCAGCAGCTCCTGGGACAGCTACGAGCAGTACTTC.

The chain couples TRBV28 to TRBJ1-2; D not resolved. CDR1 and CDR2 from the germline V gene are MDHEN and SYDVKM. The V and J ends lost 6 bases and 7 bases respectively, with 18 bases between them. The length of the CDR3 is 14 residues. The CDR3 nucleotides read TGTGCCAGCAGGTCCACCCCGGGAATCCGTGGCTACACCTTC. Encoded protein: CASRSTPGIRGYTF.

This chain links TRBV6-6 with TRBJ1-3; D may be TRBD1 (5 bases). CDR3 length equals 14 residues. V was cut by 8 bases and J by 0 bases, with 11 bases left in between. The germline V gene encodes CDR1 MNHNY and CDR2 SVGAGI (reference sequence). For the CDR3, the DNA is TGTGCCAGCCTTGACAGCTTCTCTGGAAACACCATATATTTT. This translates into CASLDSFSGNTIYF.

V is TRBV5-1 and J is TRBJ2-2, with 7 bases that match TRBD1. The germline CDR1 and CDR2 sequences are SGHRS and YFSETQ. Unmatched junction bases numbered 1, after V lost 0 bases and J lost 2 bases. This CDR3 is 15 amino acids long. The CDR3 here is CASSLGQGNTGELFF. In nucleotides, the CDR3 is TGCGCCAGCAGCTTGGGACAGGGTAACACCGGGGAGCTGTTTTTT.